The next 5 T cell receptor beta chains were all read from a single sample in a study of cytomegalovirus exposure and HLA in healthy donors. With 60 Vbeta and 13 Jbeta primers, the PCR was carried out. The data were produced by immunoSEQ multiplex PCR, yet TCRdb's version contains in-frame clones alone and is incomplete. The sample table includes about 210,000 clones. Specimen: PBMCs. The origin of the receptors is a woman younger than 45 in good health and CMV-seropositive.

J is TRBJ1-1 and V is TRBV19; 9 bases line up with TRBD1. Germline CDR1 reads LNHDA; CDR2 reads SQIVND (reference sequence). The CDR3 has 17 residues. Unmatched junction bases numbered 6, after V lost 0 bases and J lost 1 base. The CDR3 sequence: CASSIDGTGMGNTEAFF. The CDR3 bases are TGTGCCAGTAGTATAGATGGGACAGGGATGGGGAACACTGAAGCTTTCTTT.

This chain connects TRBV19 to TRBJ1-1, with a possible D match to TRBD1 (5 bases). CDR1 is LNHDA and CDR2 is SQIVND in the germline V gene (reference sequence). Trimming pared 3 bases from V and 2 bases from J, leaving 13 bases between. This CDR3 has 15 amino acids. CDR3: CASSIWEGYNTEAFF. The CDR3 nucleotides are TGTGCCAGTAGTATCTGGGAGGGGTACAACACTGAAGCTTTCTTT.

CDR3 sequence (DNA): TGTGCCAGCACCTTCCACATATTTCAAGAGACCCAGTACTTC. It codes for CASTFHIFQETQYF. This chain connects TRBV6-1 to TRBJ2-5; no clear D. Germline loops: CDR1 MNHNS, CDR2 SASEGT. The V end lost 7 bases, the J end lost 2 bases, and 14 bases lay between the germline ends. This CDR3 spans 14 amino acids.

V is TRBV29-1 and J is TRBJ2-7; D may be TRBD2 (5 bases). Between the trimmed V and J ends, which lost 5 bases and 0 bases, there was a span of 14 bases. The length of the CDR3 is 14 residues. Germline assignment: CDR1 SQVTM and CDR2 ANQGSEA. Written as DNA, the CDR3 is TGCAGCGTTTCAAGGACTCCTAGCTCCTACGAGCAGTACTTC. Protein sequence: CSVSRTPSSYEQYF.

The J gene is TRBJ1-2, the V gene TRBV7-8; no definite D call. The CDR3 sequence is 15 residues long. The germline CDR1 and CDR2 sequences are SGHVS and FQNEAQ. V was shortened by 1 base and J by 5 bases, with 14 bases between the two germline ends. The CDR3 bases are TGTGCCAGCAGCTTAGGTGGCATCGTTCGTTATGGCTACACCTTC. Protein product: CASSLGGIVRYGYTF.